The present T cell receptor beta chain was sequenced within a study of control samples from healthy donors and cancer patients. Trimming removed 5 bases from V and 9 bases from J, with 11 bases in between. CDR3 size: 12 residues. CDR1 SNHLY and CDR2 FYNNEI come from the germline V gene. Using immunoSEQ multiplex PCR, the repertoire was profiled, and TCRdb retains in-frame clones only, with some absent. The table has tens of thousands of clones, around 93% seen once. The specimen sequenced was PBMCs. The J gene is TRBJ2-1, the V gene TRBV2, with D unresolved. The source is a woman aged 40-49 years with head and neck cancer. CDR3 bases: TGTGCCAGCAGTTTCGGCGTGGGTGAGCAGTTCTTC. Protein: CASSFGVGEQFF. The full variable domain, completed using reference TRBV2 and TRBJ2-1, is EPEVTQTPSHQVTQMGQEVILRCVPISNHLYFYWYRQILGQKVEFLVSFYNNEISEKSEIFDDQFSVERPDGSNFTLKIRSTKLEDSAMYFCASSFGVGEQFFGPGTRLTVL.